This record looks at one T cell receptor beta chain sequence and its context. Its antigen is unknown. With 1 base removed from V and 0 bases from J, the gap between germline ends came to 24 bases. The CDR3 has 20 residues. Germline CDR1 is SGHVS and CDR2 is FNYEAQ. Produced via immunoSEQ multiplex PCR; TCRdb's table is partial and in-frame only. The sample has some 150,000 clones; over 60% are singletons. The data belong to a study of cytotoxic CD8 clonotypes in ibrutinib-treated CLL. Study-level information: Response samples came after a median 12 months of treatment, range 6 to 36. Study outcomes and limitations: Public clonotypes were seen rarely and were contracted or stable on treatment. At the start, clonality exceeded age-matched healthy donors and followed circulating CD8+ T-cell counts.

The genes are TRBV7-6 and TRBJ1-2; D gene ambiguous. This material consisted of PBMCs, taken after 12 months of ibrutinib treatment. The clonotype comes from a human donor with chronic lymphocytic leukemia. CDR3 nucleotides: TGTGCCAGCAGCTTAGTAGGAGGTGAACTTCCTAGAAAAGCTAACTATGGCTACACCTTC. Amino acid sequence: CASSLVGGELPRKANYGYTF.